Detailed here is one T cell receptor beta chain. The antigen is unknown. TCRdb processed the 5' RACE reads anew with MiXCR; each CDR3 protein has one entry. The sample lists 700,000 or so distinct CDR3 sequences; roughly 19% were seen once. This sample stems from a study of CD8 T cells in ankylosing spondylitis. The CDR3 contains 13 residues. V lost 4 bases, J lost 5 bases, and 11 bases lay in between. Germline V CDR1 and CDR2: MNHEY, SMNVEV (reference sequence). Study results and limitations: Characteristic of ankylosing spondylitis blood, it appeared, was a TCR beta motif comprising roughly 8 highly homologous variants. In reactive arthritis synovial fluid and blood, some motif variants had been reported before. Significantly higher representation of disease-linked clones was reported for matched ankylosing spondylitis synovial fluid.

The rearrangement links TRBV27 to TRBJ1-1; perhaps TRBD1 as D (6 bases). Input material: blood, either unsorted or a sorted T cell fraction (not recorded which). This TCR was recovered from a male donor with ankylosing spondylitis. The CDR3 bases are TGTGCCAGCAGTTACAGGGTAAGGACTGAAGCTTTCTTT. Its translation is CASSYRVRTEAFF.